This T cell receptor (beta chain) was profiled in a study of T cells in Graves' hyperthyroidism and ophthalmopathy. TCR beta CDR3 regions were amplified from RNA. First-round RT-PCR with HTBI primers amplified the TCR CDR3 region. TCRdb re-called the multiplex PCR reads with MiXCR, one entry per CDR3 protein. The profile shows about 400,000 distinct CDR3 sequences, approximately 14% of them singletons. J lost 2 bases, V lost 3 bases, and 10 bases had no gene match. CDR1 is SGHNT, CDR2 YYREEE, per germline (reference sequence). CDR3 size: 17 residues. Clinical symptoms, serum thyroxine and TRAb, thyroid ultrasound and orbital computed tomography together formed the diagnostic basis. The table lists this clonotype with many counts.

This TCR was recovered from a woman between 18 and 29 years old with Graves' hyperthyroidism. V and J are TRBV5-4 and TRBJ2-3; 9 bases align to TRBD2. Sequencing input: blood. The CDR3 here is CASSSTGTSSFTDTQYF. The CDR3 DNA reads TGTGCCAGCAGCTCGACCGGGACTAGCTCGTTCACAGATACGCAGTATTTT.